This T cell receptor (beta chain) was documented in a study of spatial heterogeneity in lung cancer. Study-level findings and limits: Mutation counts in tumors were tracked by counts of expanded intratumoral alpha and beta TCRs.

This clonotype occurred a few times. Its target is unknown. In a library made to pick up alpha chains, this beta chain is a stray read with a size that means little. Each CDR3 protein gets one entry after TCRdb re-called the 5' RACE reads with MiXCR. The table lists some 10,000 distinct CDR3 sequences, over 6% of them singletons, with roughly 9.1% in the top ten. Time point described: sample taken at primary tumor resection. The sample consisted of lung tumor tissue, taken at surgery. The TCR comes from a male donor with early-stage non-small cell lung cancer.

The CDR3 loop is CASSPGTGGQPQHF. CDR3 DNA: TGTGCCAGCAGCCCCGGGACAGGGGGCCAGCCCCAGCATTTT. The gene calls are TRBV27 and TRBJ1-5; 12 nucleotides match TRBD1. V shed 6 bases and J 7 bases; nucleotides not matched to a gene: 4. Germline CDR1 MNHEY, CDR2 SMNVEV (reference sequence). The CDR3 length is 14 residues.